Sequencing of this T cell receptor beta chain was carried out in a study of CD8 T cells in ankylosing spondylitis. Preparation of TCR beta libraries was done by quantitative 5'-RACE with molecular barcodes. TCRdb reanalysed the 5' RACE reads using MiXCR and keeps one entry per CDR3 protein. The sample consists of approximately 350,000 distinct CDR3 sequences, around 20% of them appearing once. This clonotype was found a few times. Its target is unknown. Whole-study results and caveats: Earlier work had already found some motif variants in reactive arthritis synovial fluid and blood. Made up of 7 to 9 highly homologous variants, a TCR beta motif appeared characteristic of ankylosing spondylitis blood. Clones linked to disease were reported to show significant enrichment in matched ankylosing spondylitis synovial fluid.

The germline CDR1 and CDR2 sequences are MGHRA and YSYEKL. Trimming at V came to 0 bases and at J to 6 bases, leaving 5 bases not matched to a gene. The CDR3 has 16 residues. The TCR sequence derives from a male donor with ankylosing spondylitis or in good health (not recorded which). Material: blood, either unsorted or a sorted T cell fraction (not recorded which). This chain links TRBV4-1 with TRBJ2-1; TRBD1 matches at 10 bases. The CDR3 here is CASSQEGTGASNEQFF. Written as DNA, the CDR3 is TGCGCCAGCAGCCAAGAAGGGACAGGGGCCAGCAATGAGCAGTTCTTC.